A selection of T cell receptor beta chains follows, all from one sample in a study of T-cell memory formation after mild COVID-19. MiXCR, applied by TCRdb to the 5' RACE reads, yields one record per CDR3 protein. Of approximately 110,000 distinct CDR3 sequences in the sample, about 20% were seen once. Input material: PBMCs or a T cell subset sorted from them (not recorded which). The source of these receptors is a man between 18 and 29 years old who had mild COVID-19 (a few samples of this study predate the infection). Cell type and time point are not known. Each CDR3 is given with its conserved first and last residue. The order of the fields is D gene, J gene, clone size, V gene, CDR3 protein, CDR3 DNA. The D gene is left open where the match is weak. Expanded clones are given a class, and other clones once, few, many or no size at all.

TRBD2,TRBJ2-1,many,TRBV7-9,CASSSPMGSGEDNEQFF,TGTGCCAGCAGCTCCCCGATGGGTAGCGGGGAGGACAATGAGCAGTTCTTC
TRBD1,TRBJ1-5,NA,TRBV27,CASSWTGGGQPQHF,TGTGCCAGCAGTTGGACAGGGGGCGGTCAGCCCCAGCATTTT
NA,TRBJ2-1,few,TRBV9,CASSGSSAYEQFF,TGTGCCAGCAGCGGTTCTAGCGCCTATGAGCAGTTCTTC
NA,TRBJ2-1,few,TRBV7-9,CASSFGVDEQFF,TGTGCCAGCAGCTTCGGGGTTGATGAGCAGTTCTTC
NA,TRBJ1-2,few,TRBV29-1,CSAQNSYYGYTF,TGCAGCGCCCAAAATTCATACTATGGCTACACCTTC
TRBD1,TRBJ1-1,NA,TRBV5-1,CASSLAGGRNTEAFF,TGCGCCAGCAGCTTGGCAGGGGGCAGGAACACTGAAGCTTTCTTT
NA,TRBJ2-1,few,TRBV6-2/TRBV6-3,CASSYSRIVDEQFF,TGTGCCAGCAGTTACTCAAGAATCGTAGATGAGCAGTTCTTC
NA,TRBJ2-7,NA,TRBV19,CASSIAPGGGEQYF,TGTGCCAGTAGTATAGCCCCAGGGGGGGGCGAGCAGTACTTC
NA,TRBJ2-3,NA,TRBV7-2,CASSLPAADTQYF,TGTGCCAGCAGCTTACCGGCCGCAGATACGCAGTATTTT
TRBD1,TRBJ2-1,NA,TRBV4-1,CASSQPTGVYNEQFF,TGCGCCAGCAGCCAACCGACAGGGGTCTACAATGAGCAGTTCTTC
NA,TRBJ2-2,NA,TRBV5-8,CASSLDRKNTGELFF,TGTGCCAGCAGCTTGGACAGGAAGAACACCGGGGAGCTGTTTTTT
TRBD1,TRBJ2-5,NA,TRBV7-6,CASSLDPDRGLEETQYF,TGTGCCAGCAGCTTAGACCCGGACAGGGGGCTGGAGGAGACCCAGTACTTC
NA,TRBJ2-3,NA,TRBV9,CASSPGGGSTDTQYF,TGTGCCAGCAGCCCAGGGGGGGGTAGCACAGATACGCAGTATTTT
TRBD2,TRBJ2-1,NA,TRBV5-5,CASSLAFSRVGGAYNEQFF,TGTGCCAGCAGCTTGGCGTTCTCGCGTGTCGGGGGGGCTTACAATGAGCAGTTCTTC
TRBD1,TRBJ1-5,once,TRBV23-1,CASSQSNKKGAGGDRSRNQPQHF,TGCGCCAGCAGTCAATCGAATAAGAAAGGAGCCGGAGGGGACAGGAGCCGTAATCAGCCCCAGCATTTT
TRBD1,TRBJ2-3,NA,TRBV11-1,CASSLPPGQGEDADTQYF,TGTGCCAGCAGCTTACCTCCGGGACAGGGGGAGGACGCAGATACGCAGTATTTT
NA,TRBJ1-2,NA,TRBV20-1,CSALQGRGYTF,TGCAGTGCCCTGCAGGGACGCGGCTACACCTTC
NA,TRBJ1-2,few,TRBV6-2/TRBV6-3,CASSYPTPANYGYTF,TGTGCCAGCAGTTACCCGACCCCTGCGAACTATGGCTACACCTTC
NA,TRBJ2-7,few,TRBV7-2,CASSLVSREQYF,TGTGCCAGCAGCTTAGTAAGTCGTGAGCAGTACTTC
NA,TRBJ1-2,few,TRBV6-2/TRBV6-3,CASRAGRIDGYTF,TGTGCCAGCAGAGCGGGACGCATCGATGGCTACACCTTC
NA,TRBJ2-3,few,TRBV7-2,CASRPHGTYQTDTQYF,TGTGCCAGCAGGCCCCACGGGACATATCAAACCGATACGCAGTATTTT
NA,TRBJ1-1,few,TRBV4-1,CASSQVKGTEAFF,TGCGCCAGCAGCCAAGTCAAAGGCACTGAAGCTTTCTTT
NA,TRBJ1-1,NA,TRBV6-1,CASSDVGGTEAFF,TGTGCCAGCAGCGACGTGGGGGGCACTGAAGCTTTCTTT
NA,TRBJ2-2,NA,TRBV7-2,CASSSGSGKLFF,TGTGCCAGCAGCTCTGGGTCCGGGAAGCTGTTTTTT
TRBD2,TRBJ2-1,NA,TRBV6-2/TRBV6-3,CASSSTGLAGFEQFF,TGTGCCAGCAGCTCCACCGGACTAGCGGGATTTGAGCAGTTCTTC
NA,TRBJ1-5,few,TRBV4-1,CASSPQPGVGQPQHF,TGCGCCAGCAGCCCCCAGCCGGGGGTAGGTCAGCCCCAGCATTTT
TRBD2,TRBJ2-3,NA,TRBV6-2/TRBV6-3,CASSYSRLAGGRGTDTQYF,TGTGCCAGCAGTTACTCCCGACTAGCGGGGGGGCGCGGCACAGATACGCAGTATTTT
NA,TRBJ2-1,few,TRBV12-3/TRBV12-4,CASSFGRWPEQFF,TGTGCCAGCAGTTTTGGTAGATGGCCTGAGCAGTTCTTC
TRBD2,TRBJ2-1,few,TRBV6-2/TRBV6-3,CASTPSASGYNEQFF,TGTGCCAGCACCCCTTCGGCTAGCGGGTACAATGAGCAGTTCTTC
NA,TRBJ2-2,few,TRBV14,CASSQELTDPAVGELFF,TGTGCCAGCAGCCAAGAGCTCACAGACCCAGCAGTCGGGGAGCTGTTTTTT
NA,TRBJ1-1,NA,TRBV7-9,CASSLLGGNTEAFF,TGTGCCAGCAGCTTACTTGGGGGGAACACTGAAGCTTTCTTT
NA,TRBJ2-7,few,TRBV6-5,CASSYGGTEYEQYF,TGTGCCAGCAGTTACGGCGGGACGGAGTACGAGCAGTACTTC
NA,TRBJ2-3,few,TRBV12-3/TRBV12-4,CASSLQGPSTDTQYF,TGTGCCAGCAGTTTACAGGGGCCTAGCACAGATACGCAGTATTTT
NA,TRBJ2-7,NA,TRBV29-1,CSVEFDAYEQYF,TGCAGCGTTGAATTTGATGCCTACGAGCAGTACTTC
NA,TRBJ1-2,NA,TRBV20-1,CSARDQGRGYTF,TGCAGTGCTAGAGATCAGGGTAGGGGCTACACCTTC
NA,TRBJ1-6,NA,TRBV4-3,CASSQRDPESYNSPLHF,TGCGCCAGCAGCCAAAGGGACCCAGAGTCCTATAATTCACCCCTCCACTTT
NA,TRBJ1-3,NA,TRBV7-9,CASSRDGSSGNTIYF,TGTGCCAGCAGCCGGGACGGTAGCTCTGGAAACACCATATATTTT
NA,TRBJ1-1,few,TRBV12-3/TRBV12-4,CASSVGVGTEAFF,TGTGCCAGCAGTGTCGGGGTTGGCACTGAAGCTTTCTTT
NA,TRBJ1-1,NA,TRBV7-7,CASSSPFRDTEAFF,TGTGCCAGCAGCTCACCTTTTCGAGACACTGAAGCTTTCTTT
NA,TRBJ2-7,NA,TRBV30,CAWGDYEQYF,TGTGCCTGGGGCGATTACGAGCAGTACTTC